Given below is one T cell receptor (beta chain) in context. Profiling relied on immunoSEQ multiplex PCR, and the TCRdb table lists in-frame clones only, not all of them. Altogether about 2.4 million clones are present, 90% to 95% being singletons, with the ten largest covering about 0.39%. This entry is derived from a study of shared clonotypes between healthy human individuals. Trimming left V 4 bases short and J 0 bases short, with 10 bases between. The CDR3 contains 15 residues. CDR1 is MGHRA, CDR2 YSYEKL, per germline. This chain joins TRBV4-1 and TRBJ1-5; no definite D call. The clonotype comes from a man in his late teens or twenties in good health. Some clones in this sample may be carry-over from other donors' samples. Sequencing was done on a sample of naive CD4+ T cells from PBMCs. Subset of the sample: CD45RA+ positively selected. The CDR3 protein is CASSLTDISNQPQHF. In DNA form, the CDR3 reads TGCGCCAGCAGCCTAACTGACATTAGCAATCAGCCCCAGCATTTT.